The subject of this entry is one T cell receptor (beta chain). Its antigen remains unidentified. Data came from immunoSEQ multiplex PCR; TCRdb stores just in-frame clones and leaves some out. The sample contains fewer than 130,000 clones, around 95% of which appear only once. The data stem from a study of T cell responses to AZD1222 COVID-19 vaccine. Study context: Some second doses came at about 4 weeks and others at about 12 weeks; these were pooled.

The CDR3 length is 14 residues. Germline CDR1 reads SEHNR; CDR2 reads FQNEAQ (reference sequence). The germline V and J ends were trimmed by 5 bases and 7 bases, with 17 bases remaining between them. Findings of the study overall: Spike-specific TCR breadth and depth grew following two AZD1222 doses. Researchers report vaccine-associated CD4 TCRs spanning spike, with dominance at 160-218 and 743-854. Baseline testing showed seropositivity in only a handful of AZD1222 recipients.

V gene TRBV7-9 combines with J gene TRBJ1-1, with D possibly matching TRBD1 (5 bases). The sequence derives from an adult in good health. This specimen was peripheral blood, taken on day 0 of AZD1222 vaccination. The CDR3: CASSPPGTLFEAFF. For the CDR3, the DNA is TGTGCCAGCAGCCCTCCCGGGACCCTTTTTGAAGCTTTCTTT.